What follows describes a single T cell receptor beta chain. Its antigen is undetermined. The authors made TCR beta cDNA libraries by 5'RACE template switching. This switching added a universal primer site and UMIs. One entry per CDR3 protein, without DNA, is what TCRdb gives after re-calling the 5' RACE reads. The sample has a few hundred thousand distinct CDR3 sequences; the top ten hold 0.39%. This sample is drawn from a study of T cells expressing NK-cell markers. Whole-study context: Repertoire data for TCR beta were derived from sorted T cells (CD3+CD56+NKG2C+, CD3+CD56+NKG2C- and CD3+CD56-NKG2C+). Serological testing identified most of the eight sequenced donors as HCMV-seropositive and one as seronegative.

Germline V gives CDR1 LGHDT, CDR2 YNNKEL (reference sequence). There are 15 residues in the CDR3. Study conclusions and caveats: These clonotypes, the leaders elsewhere, also led the CD3+CD56-NKG2C+ fraction in a few donors.

The chain has TRBV3-1 and TRBJ2-1; TCRdb reports TRBD2, a call that lacks DNA to check it against. Material for sequencing was blood T cells: a sorted CD56 or NKG2C T cell subset, CD4+ or CD8+ T cells, or bulk PBMC T cells (not recorded which). This receptor was obtained from a man between 18 and 29 years old in good health. The CDR3 here is CASSPSAGGPYEQFF.